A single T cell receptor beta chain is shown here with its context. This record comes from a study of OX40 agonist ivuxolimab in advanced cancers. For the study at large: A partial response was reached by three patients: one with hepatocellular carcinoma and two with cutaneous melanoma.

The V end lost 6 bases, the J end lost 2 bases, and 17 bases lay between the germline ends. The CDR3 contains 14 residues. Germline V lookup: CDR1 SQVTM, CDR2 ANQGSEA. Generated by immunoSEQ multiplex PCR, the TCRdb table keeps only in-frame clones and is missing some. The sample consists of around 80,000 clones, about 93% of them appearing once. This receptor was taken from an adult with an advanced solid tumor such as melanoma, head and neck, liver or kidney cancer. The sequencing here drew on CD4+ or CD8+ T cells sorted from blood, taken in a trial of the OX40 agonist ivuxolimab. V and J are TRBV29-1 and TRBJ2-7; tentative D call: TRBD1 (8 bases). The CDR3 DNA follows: TGCAGCGTCTTCCGGACAGGGAGGGCCTACGAGCAGTACTTC. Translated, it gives CSVFRTGRAYEQYF.